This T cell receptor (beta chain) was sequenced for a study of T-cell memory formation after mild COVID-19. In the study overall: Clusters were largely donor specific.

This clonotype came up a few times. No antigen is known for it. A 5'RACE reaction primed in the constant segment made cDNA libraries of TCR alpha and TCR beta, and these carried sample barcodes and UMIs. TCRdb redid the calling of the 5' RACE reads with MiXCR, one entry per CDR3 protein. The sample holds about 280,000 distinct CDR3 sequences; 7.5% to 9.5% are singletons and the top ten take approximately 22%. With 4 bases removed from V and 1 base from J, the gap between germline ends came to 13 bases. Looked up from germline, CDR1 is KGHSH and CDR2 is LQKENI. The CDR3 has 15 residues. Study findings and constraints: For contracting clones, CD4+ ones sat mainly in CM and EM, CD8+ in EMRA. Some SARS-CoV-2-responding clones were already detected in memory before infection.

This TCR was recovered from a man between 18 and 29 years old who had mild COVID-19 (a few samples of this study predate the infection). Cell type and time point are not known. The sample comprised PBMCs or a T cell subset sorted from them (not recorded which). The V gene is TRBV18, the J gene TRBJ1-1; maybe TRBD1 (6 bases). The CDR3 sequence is CASSLNLQGNTEAFF. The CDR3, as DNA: TGTGCCAGCTCACTAAACCTACAGGGGAACACTGAAGCTTTCTTT.